This is a list of T cell receptor beta chains from one sample in a study of blood T cell repertoires in COVID-19. Clones were read by immunoSEQ multiplex PCR, and TCRdb kept only the in-frame ones, dropping some. The table records about 180,000 clones, around 77% of them present only once. Sequencing input: peripheral blood. Receptors were obtained from a man in his 70s with active or convalescent COVID-19. Both conserved end residues are part of each CDR3. Fields, in order: V gene, D gene, J gene, clone size, CDR3 DNA, CDR3 protein. The D gene is left open where the match is weak. Expanded clones are given a class, and other clones once, few, many or no size at all.

TRBV9	TRBD2	TRBJ2-2	-	TGTGCCAGCAGCACCACTAGCGGGGGGAACACCGGGGAGCTGTTTTTT	CASSTTSGGNTGELFF
TRBV11-2	TRBD1	TRBJ2-2	few	TGTGCCAGCAGCCTGGGACAGGGGGCCTATACCGGGGAGCTGTTTTTT	CASSLGQGAYTGELFF
TRBV10-3	-	TRBJ2-3	-	TGTGCCATCAGTGAGTCGAAAGTCGGTACGCAGTATTTT	CAISESKVGTQYF
TRBV4-3	-	TRBJ1-6	-	TGCGCCAGCAGCCAAGATCCCGGACGGACAAATTCACCCCTCCACTTT	CASSQDPGRTNSPLHF
TRBV6-5	-	TRBJ2-2	few	TGTGCCAGCAGTTATAGAGTGAACACCGGGGAGCTGTTTTTT	CASSYRVNTGELFF
TRBV19	TRBD1	TRBJ1-5	-	TGTGCCAGTAGCCCGGGACAGGGTGGAGGACAGCCCCAGCATTTT	CASSPGQGGGQPQHF
TRBV25-1	-	TRBJ1-1	once	TGTGCCAGCACCCACCAGGGGTCTGTCACTGAAGCTTTCTTT	CASTHQGSVTEAFF
TRBV15	-	TRBJ2-4	once	TGTGCCACACAGGGCCCCAAAAACATTCAGTACTTC	CATQGPKNIQYF
TRBV28	TRBD1	TRBJ2-5	-	TGTGCCAGCAGTTTGTACAGGGGGTCCAAAGGGACCCAGTACTTC	CASSLYRGSKGTQYF
TRBV5-1	TRBD1	TRBJ2-3	once	TGCGCCAGCAGCCCAAAAGGACAGGGATGGACAGATACGCAGTATTTT	CASSPKGQGWTDTQYF
TRBV5-1	TRBD1	TRBJ1-2	-	TGCGCCAGCAGCGCCAACAGGGGGCCAGAGGATGGCTACACCTTC	CASSANRGPEDGYTF
TRBV4-1	-	TRBJ1-2	few	TGCGCCAGCAGCCTACATACAGGGTCTGTGGCCTATGGCTACACCTTC	CASSLHTGSVAYGYTF
TRBV2	TRBD1	TRBJ1-5	-	TGTGCCAGCAGACCGACAGGGTCCCCCGATCAGCCCCAGCATTTT	CASRPTGSPDQPQHF
TRBV19	-	TRBJ1-5	-	TGTGCCAGTAGTATGACATATTATAGCAATCAGCCCCAGCATTTT	CASSMTYYSNQPQHF
TRBV19	-	TRBJ2-3	few	TGTGCCAGTAGCGATACTAGCACAGATACGCAGTATTTT	CASSDTSTDTQYF
TRBV4-1	TRBD1	TRBJ1-2	-	TGCGCCAGCAGCCAGGGGTCGGACAGGGCATATGGCTACACCTTC	CASSQGSDRAYGYTF
TRBV7-9	TRBD1	TRBJ2-7	-	TGTGCCAGCAATACAGGGGTGGGCGAGCAGTACTTC	CASNTGVGEQYF
TRBV6-5	-	TRBJ2-6	-	TGTGCCAGCAGAACTCGCTCTGGGGCCAACGTCCTGACTTTC	CASRTRSGANVLTF
TRBV3-1/TRBV3-2	TRBD1	TRBJ1-6	-	TGTGCCAGCAGCCCGACAGGGGCCGGGGATTCACCCCTCCACTTT	CASSPTGAGDSPLHF
TRBV28	TRBD2	TRBJ2-3	once	TGTGCCAGCAGTTCGGGACTAGCGGGAGAAACAGATACGCAGTATTTT	CASSSGLAGETDTQYF
TRBV29-1	-	TRBJ1-1	-	TGCAGCGTTGGAATAGACTTTAACACTGAAGCTTTCTTT	CSVGIDFNTEAFF
TRBV20-1	-	TRBJ1-3	once	TGCAGTGCAAGTGCGGGGGGCTCTGGAAACACCATATATTTT	CSASAGGSGNTIYF
TRBV19	TRBD1	TRBJ1-1	-	TGTGCCAGTAGTATGGGGACAGGGTCGTACACTGAAGCTTTCTTT	CASSMGTGSYTEAFF
TRBV10-3	-	TRBJ1-1	-	TGTGCCATCAGTGAGCCCCGAGGGGGGGGTGAAGCTTTCTTT	CAISEPRGGGEAFF
TRBV28	TRBD1	TRBJ1-6	-	TGTGCCAGCAGTCCAGGGGGCCTTAATTCACCCCTCCACTTT	CASSPGGLNSPLHF
TRBV6-2/TRBV6-3	-	TRBJ2-7	-	TGTGCCAGCAGCTCCTACTACGAGCAGTACTTC	CASSSYYEQYF
TRBV6-5	-	TRBJ2-2	-	TGTGCCAGCAGTTACACCTCGCAGGGGTTGGCCGGGGAGCTGTTTTTT	CASSYTSQGLAGELFF
TRBV7-2	TRBD1	TRBJ2-7	once	TGTGCCAGCAGCACAACCCGGACAGGGACTTACGAGCAGTACTTC	CASSTTRTGTYEQYF
TRBV6-4	TRBD1	TRBJ2-4	once	TGTGCCAGCCAAACTACAGGGGGAGTAGCCAAAAACATTCAGTACTTC	CASQTTGGVAKNIQYF
TRBV7-2	TRBD2	TRBJ2-7	-	TGTGCCAGCAGCTCACCAGCGGGGGGCCTTTCCTACGAGCAGTACTTC	CASSSPAGGLSYEQYF
TRBV7-2	-	TRBJ1-5	-	TGTGCCAGCAGCTTGTTACCAGGGAATTCTCAGCCCCAGCATTTT	CASSLLPGNSQPQHF
TRBV11-2	TRBD1	TRBJ1-4	-	TGTGCCAGCAGCTTTACCGGGACAGCCAAACTGTTTTTT	CASSFTGTAKLFF
TRBV1	-	TRBJ2-7	-	TGCACCAGCAGCCAGGTCGAGGTAGCGGGGGGACCTTACGAGCAGTACTTC	CTSSQVEVAGGPYEQYF
TRBV6-4	TRBD1	TRBJ2-7	-	TGTGCCAGAATGAGGACGCCCGACAGGGGTGGCTACGAGCAGTACTTC	CARMRTPDRGGYEQYF
TRBV11-2	-	TRBJ2-3	-	TGTGCCAGCAGCCTCAGCGTCGGGCAGGGCGACACAGATACGCAGTATTTT	CASSLSVGQGDTDTQYF
TRBV2	TRBD1	TRBJ1-1	-	TGTGCCAGCAGTGAAGCGGTGGCAGGGGGCAGGGCTTTCTTT	CASSEAVAGGRAFF
TRBV2	-	TRBJ1-1	-	TGTGCCAGCAATAAGGGGGTTCCGAGCACTGAAGCTTTCTTT	CASNKGVPSTEAFF
TRBV6-2/TRBV6-3	-	TRBJ2-4	-	TGTGCCAGCAGTAGGAGGGGGGGCCGGGACATTCAGTACTTC	CASSRRGGRDIQYF
TRBV9	-	TRBJ1-3	-	TGTGCCAGCAGCGTAGCTCTGCAGGACACTGCTGGAAACACCATATATTTT	CASSVALQDTAGNTIYF
TRBV19	-	TRBJ1-1	-	TGTGCCAGTAGTCTACAGGGTTACACTGAAGCTTTCTTT	CASSLQGYTEAFF
TRBV14	-	TRBJ2-3	-	TGTGCCAGCAGCCACTGGGAACGGGGTGTAATGGATACGCAGTATTTT	CASSHWERGVMDTQYF
TRBV2	-	TRBJ1-1	once	TGTGCCAGCAGTGACAGGCTGAACACTGAAGCTTTCTTT	CASSDRLNTEAFF
TRBV6-5	-	TRBJ1-1	once	TGTGCCAGCAACCCCACAGAGAACACTGAAGCTTTCTTT	CASNPTENTEAFF
TRBV6-2/TRBV6-3	TRBD2	TRBJ2-5	-	TGTGCCAGCAGTTTGGCGGCTAGCGGGGGGAAGCTACAAGAGACCCAGTACTTC	CASSLAASGGKLQETQYF
TRBV6-1	TRBD2	TRBJ2-2	-	TGTGCCAGCAGTGGGGGACTAGCGGGGGGAAACACCGGGGAGCTGTTTTTT	CASSGGLAGGNTGELFF
TRBV29-1	-	TRBJ2-5	-	TGCAGCGTTTCAGGGTTGGAGGAGACCCAGTACTTC	CSVSGLEETQYF
TRBV5-4	-	TRBJ2-5	-	TGTGCCAGCAGCCAGGGCTTAGGGGAGACCCAGTACTTC	CASSQGLGETQYF
TRBV5-1	TRBD2	TRBJ2-7	-	TGCGCCAGCAGCTTTAGCGGGGGGGCAGGACGCGAGCAGTACTTC	CASSFSGGAGREQYF
TRBV6-5	TRBD2	TRBJ2-1	-	TGTGCCAGCAGTCAGGGACTAGCGGGCTACAATGAGCAGTTCTTC	CASSQGLAGYNEQFF
TRBV18	-	TRBJ1-4	-	TGTGCCAGCTTTAGCGGGATCAGGTCAACTAATGAAAAACTGTTTTTT	CASFSGIRSTNEKLFF
TRBV29-1	TRBD1	TRBJ2-7	-	TGCAGCGTTGAGACACAGGGGGTCTACGAGCAGTACTTC	CSVETQGVYEQYF
TRBV15	-	TRBJ1-1	-	TGTGCCACCAGCAGGGCAGGGTCGCTGAACACTGAAGCTTTCTTT	CATSRAGSLNTEAFF
TRBV5-6	TRBD1	TRBJ1-6	-	TGTGCCAGCAGCTTGGCCGACAGGGTAAATTCACCCCTCCACTTT	CASSLADRVNSPLHF
TRBV9	-	TRBJ1-1	-	TGTGCCAGCAGCCCCCAAGTGGGGGGGGCGTCGGGGACTGAAGCTTTCTTT	CASSPQVGGASGTEAFF
TRBV28	-	TRBJ1-2	-	TGTGCCAGCAGAGGACATTCGGGCTACACCTTC	CASRGHSGYTF
TRBV5-1	-	TRBJ1-4	-	TGCGCCAGCAGCTTGGGCGGGTCAACTAATGAAAAACTGTTTTTT	CASSLGGSTNEKLFF
TRBV28	TRBD2	TRBJ2-7	-	TGTGCCAGCAGTTTAGGGGCTAGCGGGCCGACCTACGAGCAGTACTTC	CASSLGASGPTYEQYF
TRBV5-1	TRBD2	TRBJ2-1	-	TGCGCCAGCAAGGGGACTAGCTCGATTGAGCAGTTCTTC	CASKGTSSIEQFF
TRBV5-1	-	TRBJ1-1	few	TGCGCCAGCAGCTTGGCCGCGACAGGAGGTACTGAAGCTTTCTTT	CASSLAATGGTEAFF